This T cell receptor beta chain emerged from a study of cytomegalovirus exposure and HLA in healthy donors. Here immunoSEQ multiplex PCR was the method, and the copy in TCRdb shows in-frame clones only, minus some. The data hold 130,000 or so clones, with roughly nine tenths observed a single time. This clone was seen a single time. The antigen remains undetermined. There are 16 residues in the CDR3. Trimming took 0 bases from V and 2 from J, leaving 11 bases between them. CDR1 and CDR2 (germline): SGDLS, YYNGEE. Overall study findings and caveats: Researchers catalogued over 150 TCR beta chains as cytomegalovirus-associated. Some public TCRs appeared in many individuals, while most sequences were rare. The CMV antigen specificity of a few CMV-associated chains was confirmed through in vitro analysis.

Material: PBMCs. The sequence derives from a man between 25 and 39 years old in good health and CMV-seronegative. This chain uses TRBV9 with TRBJ2-2; TRBD1 might be the D (6 bases). The chain's CDR3 is CASSVDQGLNTGELFF. In nucleotides, the CDR3 is TGTGCCAGCAGCGTAGATCAGGGGCTAAACACCGGGGAGCTGTTTTTT.